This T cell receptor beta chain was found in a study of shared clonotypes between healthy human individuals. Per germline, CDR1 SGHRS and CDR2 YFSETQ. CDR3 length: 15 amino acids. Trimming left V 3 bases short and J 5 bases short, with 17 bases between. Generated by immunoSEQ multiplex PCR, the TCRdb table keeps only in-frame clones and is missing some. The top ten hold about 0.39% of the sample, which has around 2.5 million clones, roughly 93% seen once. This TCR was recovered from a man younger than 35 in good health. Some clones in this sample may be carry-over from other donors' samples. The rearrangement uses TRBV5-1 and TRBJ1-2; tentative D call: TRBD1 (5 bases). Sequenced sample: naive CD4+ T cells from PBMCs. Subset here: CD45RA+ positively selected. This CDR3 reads CASSSQGTGRYGYTF. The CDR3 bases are TGCGCCAGCAGCTCCCAGGGCACCGGGAGGTATGGCTACACCTTC.